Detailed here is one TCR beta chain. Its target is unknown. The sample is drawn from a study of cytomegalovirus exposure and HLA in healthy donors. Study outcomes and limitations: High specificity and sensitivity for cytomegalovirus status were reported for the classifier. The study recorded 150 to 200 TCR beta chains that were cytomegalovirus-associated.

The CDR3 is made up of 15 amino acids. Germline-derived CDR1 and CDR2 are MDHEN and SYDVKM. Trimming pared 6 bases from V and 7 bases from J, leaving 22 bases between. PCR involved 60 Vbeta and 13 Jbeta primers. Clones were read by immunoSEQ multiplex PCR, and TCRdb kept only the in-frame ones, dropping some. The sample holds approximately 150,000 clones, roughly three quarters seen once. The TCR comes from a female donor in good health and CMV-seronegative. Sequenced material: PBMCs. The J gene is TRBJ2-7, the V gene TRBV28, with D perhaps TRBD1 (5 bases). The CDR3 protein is CASSPQGRVKGEQYF. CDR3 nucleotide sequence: TGTGCCAGCAGCCCCCAGGGCAGGGTAAAAGGGGAGCAGTACTTC.